This T cell receptor beta chain was obtained from a study of T cell repertoires in cytomegalovirus infection. About the research overall: Alongside well-studied HLA-B-restricted CMV epitopes, recently identified HLA-C-restricted CMV epitopes were also used.

A word on this clonotype: Its antigen is currently unknown.

The germline CDR1 and CDR2 sequences are LNHDA and SQIVND (reference sequence). The CDR3 is 13 amino acids. V lost 7 bases to trimming and J lost 5 bases, with 14 bases between them. TCRdb recomputed calls from the reads with MiXCR, one row per CDR3 protein. The sample holds roughly 920,000 distinct CDR3 sequences, approximately 31% seen once. Study-wide points: Dominating the ex vivo response were HLA-C-restricted CMV-specific TCR beta clonotypes.

The source material was cultured CD8+ T cells from PBMCs, sampled from culture after CMV antigen stimulation. The receptor comes from a human donor in good health (CMV status not recorded). Some clones in this sample may be carry-over from other donors' samples. The chain has TRBV19 and TRBJ1-1; possible D gene TRBD1, 6 bases. The CDR3 is CASKPRGETEAFF. DNA of the CDR3: TGTGCCAGTAAACCCAGGGGTGAGACTGAAGCTTTCTTT.